This T cell receptor beta chain was observed in a study of blood T cell repertoires in COVID-19. At the level of the study: Some COVID-19 samples were acute and others convalescent; all came from the United States, Italy and Spain. The analysed material was cDNA or gDNA that came from T cells, B-cell-depleted T cells, or PBMCs.

In the study's own analysis: Nucleated cell counts were estimated from reference gene primer amplification. Data came from immunoSEQ multiplex PCR; TCRdb stores just in-frame clones and leaves some out. Clonal size and the V and J genes are those of that table, whereas D and trimming came from the DNA. The sample holds fewer than 200,000 clones, around nine tenths seen once. This CDR3 comprises 13 residues. Germline V gene sequence: CDR1 SQVTM, CDR2 ANQGSEA. V shed 7 bases and J 6 bases; nucleotides not matched to a gene: 8. The sequence was collected from a man aged 40-49 years with active or convalescent COVID-19. J is TRBJ2-7 and V is TRBV29-1; 11 nucleotides line up with TRBD1. Sequenced input: peripheral blood. CDR3 coding DNA: TGCAGCGCGCGAACCGGGACAGGGGGCGAGCAGTACTTC. It encodes CSARTGTGGEQYF.